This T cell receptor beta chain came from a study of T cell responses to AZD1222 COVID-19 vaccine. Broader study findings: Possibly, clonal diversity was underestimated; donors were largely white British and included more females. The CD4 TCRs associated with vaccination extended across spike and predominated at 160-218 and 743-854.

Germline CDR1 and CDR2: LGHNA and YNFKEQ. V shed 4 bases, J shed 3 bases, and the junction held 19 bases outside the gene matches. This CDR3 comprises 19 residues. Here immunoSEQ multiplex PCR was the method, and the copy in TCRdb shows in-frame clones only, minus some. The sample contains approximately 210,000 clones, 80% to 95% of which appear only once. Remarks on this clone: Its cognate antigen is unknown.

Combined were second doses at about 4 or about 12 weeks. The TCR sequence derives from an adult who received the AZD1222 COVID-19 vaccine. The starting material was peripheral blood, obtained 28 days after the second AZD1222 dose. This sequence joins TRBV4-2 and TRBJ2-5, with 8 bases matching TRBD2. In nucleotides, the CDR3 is TGTGCCAGCAGCCCAAGAGCGGGAGTTGGATTTGGAATTGAAGAGACCCAGTACTTC. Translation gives CASSPRAGVGFGIEETQYF.